These 15 T cell receptor beta chains came from one sample sequenced in a study of cytomegalovirus exposure and HLA in healthy donors. 13 Jbeta primers and 60 Vbeta primers were used for the PCR. Data came from immunoSEQ multiplex PCR; TCRdb stores just in-frame clones and leaves some out. The data hold 200,000 to 250,000 clones, with 77% observed a single time. Sequences were obtained from PBMCs. The source is a woman aged 60-75 years in good health and CMV-seropositive.

This chain joins TRBV19 and TRBJ2-2; 9 bases are a match to TRBD1. There are 15 residues in the CDR3. Germline loops: CDR1 LNHDA, CDR2 SQIVND (reference sequence). V lost 3 bases, J lost 7 bases, and 6 bases stayed unmatched. The CDR3 DNA sequence: TGTGCCAGTAGTATCCCGGGACAGGGTCGCGGGGAGCTGTTTTTT. It yields the protein CASSIPGQGRGELFF.

This clone was detected a few times. The rearrangement joins TRBV5-6 to TRBJ2-5; D is undetermined. Germline CDR1 reads SGHDT; CDR2 reads YYEEEE. Deletions cut 2 bases from V and 5 bases from J, with 13 bases between. The CDR3 covers 14 residues. The chain's CDR3 is CASSLSGVWETQYF. CDR3 DNA sequence: TGTGCCAGCAGCTTATCAGGTGTTTGGGAGACCCAGTACTTC.

The genes are TRBV6-5 and TRBJ1-1; TRBD1 is a possible D gene (5 bases). The CDR3 has 16 amino acids. Trimming removed 0 bases at V and 1 base at J, with 12 bases between. The germline V gene has CDR1 MNHEY and CDR2 SVGAGI. In DNA, the CDR3 is TGTGCCAGCAGTTACTCGACAGTCCTTAGGAACACTGAAGCTTTCTTT. It codes for CASSYSTVLRNTEAFF.

In nucleotides, the CDR3 is TGTGCCTGGGCCCAGCGAATTCGGGGTTTAGGGGAGACCCAGTACTTC. Protein sequence: CAWAQRIRGLGETQYF. The chain couples TRBV30 to TRBJ2-5, with D tentatively TRBD2 (5 bases). Germline CDR1 is GTSNPN and CDR2 is SVGIG (reference sequence). The V end lost 5 bases, the J end lost 5 bases, and 24 bases lay between the germline ends. This CDR3 contains 16 residues.

The V and J genes are TRBV7-2 and TRBJ2-5; D is undetermined. Germline values: CDR1 SGHTA, CDR2 FQGNSA. This CDR3 spans 14 amino acids. The V end was cut by 5 bases, the J end by 5 bases, with 15 bases between. The CDR3 here is CASSTTWSTETQYF. DNA for the CDR3: TGTGCCAGCAGCACCACATGGAGCACTGAGACCCAGTACTTC.

This clone has just one count. The chain is built from TRBV18 and TRBJ1-2; 7 nucleotides line up with TRBD1. The CDR3 has 14 residues. Looked up from germline, CDR1 is KGHSH and CDR2 is LQKENI. Trimming at V came to 4 bases and at J to 0 bases, leaving 2 bases not matched to a gene. CDR3 sequence reads: CASSRDRSNYGYTF. CDR3 in DNA: TGTGCCAGCTCACGGGACAGATCTAACTATGGCTACACCTTC.

This clone was picked up a small number of times. The chain is built from TRBV15 and TRBJ2-3, with a weak D call TRBD1 (5 bases). The CDR3 consists of 15 residues. V gave up 0 bases and J gave up 4 bases, with 11 bases separating them. Germline CDR1 is LNHNV and CDR2 is YYDKDF (reference sequence). CDR3 loop: CATSRDQGRADTQYF. CDR3 in DNA: TGTGCCACCAGCAGAGATCAGGGTCGGGCAGATACGCAGTATTTT.

A word on this clone: Other DNA sequences of this sample code for an identical CDR3. The gene calls are TRBV18 and TRBJ1-5; 8 nucleotides agree with TRBD1. From germline, CDR1 is KGHSH and CDR2 LQKENI. The V gene end was trimmed by 3 bases and the J gene end by 7 bases; junction bases not matched to a gene: 5. The CDR3 is made up of 14 amino acids. CDR3 protein: CASSPGTGNQPQHF. The CDR3 DNA is TGTGCCAGCTCACCTGGGACAGGTAACCAGCCCCAGCATTTT.

This clone showed up just once. One junction end does not reproduce the germline sequence, and a read error may be involved. The J gene is TRBJ1-4, the V gene TRBV10-2; D perhaps matches TRBD1 (5 bases). The CDR3 sequence is 12 residues long. The germline V gene encodes CDR1 WSHSY and CDR2 SAAADI. CDR3 sequence reads: CASSEFGRGHTF. DNA for the CDR3: TGCGCCAGCAGCGAGTTCGGGCGGGGCCACACGTTT.

V usage is TRBV5-1 and J usage is TRBJ1-1; 7 bases match TRBD1. The CDR3 extends over 15 amino acids. The junction had 13 bases not matched to a gene; V was cut back by 4 bases and J by 7 bases. Germline V gene lookup returns CDR1 SGHRS and CDR2 YFSETQ. This chain's CDR3 is CASSVSQGPHVEAFF. The CDR3 DNA is TGCGCCAGCAGCGTCTCACAGGGGCCCCATGTTGAAGCTTTCTTT.

This clone showed up just once. This chain uses TRBV5-7 with TRBJ2-7, with 7 bases matching TRBD2. TRBV5-7 is treated as an ORF (open reading frame) with a function not yet certain. V shed 0 bases and J 0 bases; nucleotides not matched to a gene: 3. The length of the CDR3 is 15 residues. CDR3 in amino acids: CASSLGGRASYEQYF. DNA for the CDR3: TGTGCCAGCAGCTTGGGCGGGAGAGCCTCCTACGAGCAGTACTTC.

The chain combines TRBV6-1 with TRBJ2-2, with D possibly matching TRBD1 (6 bases). Trimming took off 6 bases at V and 1 base at J, with 12 bases between the two ends. The CDR3 extends over 15 amino acids. Germline CDR1 MNHNS, CDR2 SASEGT. The CDR3 protein is CASRPGDMNTGELFF. CDR3 sequence (DNA): TGTGCCAGCAGGCCCGGGGACATGAACACCGGGGAGCTGTTTTTT.

J is TRBJ1-1 and V is TRBV5-1; D is perhaps TRBD1 (5 bases). Germline CDR1 SGHRS, CDR2 YFSETQ. The ends were cut back, 0 bases at V and 8 bases at J, with 17 bases in the middle. CDR3 length: 15 residues. CDR3 coding DNA: TGCGCCAGCAGCTTGGCCCCGCAGGGAGGGGACGAAGCTTTCTTT. The encoded protein is CASSLAPQGGDEAFF.

This chain joins TRBV6-1 and TRBJ1-4; 9 bases map to TRBD1. After removal of 6 bases from V and 8 bases from J, the junction contained 7 bases not matched to a gene. There are 14 residues in the CDR3. CDR1 and CDR2 from the germline V gene are MNHNS and SASEGT. The CDR3 DNA reads TGTGCCAGCAGAGAACAGGGGGCCGGGGAAAAACTGTTTTTT. Translated: CASREQGAGEKLFF.

This chain joins TRBV6-5 and TRBJ2-5; 7 bases line up with TRBD1. Per germline, CDR1 MNHEY and CDR2 SVGAGI. Trimming cost V 3 bases and J 3 bases; bases outside gene matches: 4. CDR3 length: 14 residues. Written as DNA, the CDR3 is TGTGCCAGCAGTTATTCGGACAGGAAAGAGACCCAGTACTTC. It translates to CASSYSDRKETQYF.